Shown below are 12 T cell receptor beta chains from a single sample sequenced in a study of blood T cell repertoires in COVID-19 (dated by TCRdb to 2018 to 2021). The receptor library was made with the immunoSEQ multiplex PCR assay. TCRdb took over this immuneACCESS table, retaining in-frame rearrangements with V and J assigned. Such tables are incomplete; in checked studies, under half of the missing clones stem from an unresolved V gene, and the remainder is unexplained. The sample table records a few hundred thousand clones; 83% of these occur just once. The leading ten clones occupy about 5.4% of the sample. Sequencing input: PBMCs or T cells enriched from blood (not recorded which). The receptors shown here come from a woman aged 50 to 65 who had recovered from COVID-19.

This clone was observed a handful of times. This chain joins TRBV28 and TRBJ2-3; 7 bases are a match to TRBD1. Per the germline V gene, CDR1 is MDHEN and CDR2 is SYDVKM. Trimming at V came to 8 bases and at J to 7 bases, leaving 18 bases not matched to a gene. The CDR3 is made up of 16 amino acids. The CDR3 DNA reads TGTGCCAGCGACACGAGACAGGGAATGGGGCGGCATACGCAGTATTTT. It codes for CASDTRQGMGRHTQYF.

The chain joins TRBV3-1 (or the pseudogene TRBV3-2) to TRBJ2-6, with D unresolved. The CDR3 spans 15 residues. Germline V CDR1 and CDR2: LGHDT, YNNKEL (reference sequence). V lost 1 base and J 2 bases, leaving 6 bases between the germline ends. CDR3 nucleotides: TGTGCCAGCAGCCAAGCTGTTGCTGGGGCCAACGTCCTGACTTTC. Protein product: CASSQAVAGANVLTF.

This chain joins TRBV5-1 and TRBJ2-2, with 12 nucleotides matching TRBD1. Trimming at V came to 0 bases and at J to 5 bases, leaving 2 bases not matched to a gene. There are 16 residues in the CDR3. Germline CDR1 is SGHRS and CDR2 is YFSETQ. CDR3 sequence: CASSLAGQGATGELFF. In DNA, the CDR3 is TGCGCCAGCAGCTTGGCGGGACAGGGGGCGACCGGGGAGCTGTTTTTT.

The DNA of the CDR3 is TGTGCCAGCAGGCAGGGGAGTTCACCCCTCCACTTT. Translated: CASRQGSSPLHF. The chain uses TRBV27 and TRBJ1-6, with D tentatively TRBD1 (6 bases). V was pared by 6 bases and J by 9 bases, with 9 bases between. The CDR3 totals 12 residues. Germline CDR1 reads MNHEY; CDR2 reads SMNVEV (reference sequence).

Here the CDR3 DNA reads TGTGCCAGCAGTTACTCGTCCGGGTTCAACGAGCAGTACTTC. Protein sequence: CASSYSSGFNEQYF. The J gene is TRBJ2-7, the V gene TRBV6-5, with D unresolved. V gave up 0 bases and J gave up 5 bases, with 11 bases separating them. Germline values: CDR1 MNHEY, CDR2 SVGAGI. CDR3 length: 14 amino acids.

This clone was observed once. V gene TRBV7-2 combines with J gene TRBJ1-1; D gene ambiguous. The CDR3 is made up of 13 amino acids. Germline CDR1 reads SGHTA; CDR2 reads FQGNSA. With 1 base removed from V and 3 bases from J, the gap between germline ends came to 6 bases. The CDR3 nucleotides are TGTGCCAGCAGCTTAGTAAGCTACACTGAAGCTTTCTTT. Amino acid sequence: CASSLVSYTEAFF.

The rearrangement joins TRBV3-1 (or the pseudogene TRBV3-2) to TRBJ2-7, with 12 bases fitting TRBD1. J was trimmed by 7 bases and V by 3 bases; bases with no gene match: 10. The CDR3 is 16 amino acids. From germline, CDR1 is LGHDT and CDR2 YNNKEL (reference sequence). CDR3 residues: CASSQASGTGGAEQYF. DNA for the CDR3: TGTGCCAGCAGCCAGGCTTCCGGGACAGGGGGCGCGGAGCAGTACTTC.

This clone appeared a few times. The V call is TRBV19, the J call TRBJ1-4; the D is unclear. CDR1 is LNHDA, CDR2 SQIVND, per germline (reference sequence). The CDR3 has 17 residues. V lost 3 bases and J 2 bases, leaving 16 bases between the germline ends. This CDR3 reads CASSINVGKVTNEKLFF. CDR3 nucleotides: TGTGCCAGTAGTATCAATGTCGGGAAGGTGACTAATGAAAAACTGTTTTTT.

The chain couples TRBV6-5 to TRBJ1-1, with D perhaps matching TRBD1 (6 bases). This CDR3 spans 14 amino acids. Germline CDR1 and CDR2: MNHEY and SVGAGI. The V end was cut by 5 bases, the J end by 3 bases, with 13 bases between. CDR3 DNA sequence: TGTGCCAGCAGTCAACAGGGTTTCGACACTGAAGCTTTCTTT. Translation gives CASSQQGFDTEAFF.

The chain couples TRBV4-1 to TRBJ2-3; 10 bases map to TRBD2. Unmatched junction bases numbered 8, after V lost 0 bases and J lost 5 bases. The CDR3 extends over 17 amino acids. Germline V lookup: CDR1 MGHRA, CDR2 YSYEKL. Here the CDR3 reads CASSQDPSGSVGDTQYF. The CDR3 nucleotides are TGCGCCAGCAGCCAAGATCCTAGCGGGAGTGTCGGAGATACGCAGTATTTT.

The chain is built from TRBV11-3 and TRBJ1-1; 11 nucleotides match TRBD1. Germline V gives CDR1 SGHNT, CDR2 YENEEA. The CDR3 is made up of 14 amino acids. J lost 6 bases, V lost 5 bases, and 5 bases had no gene match. The CDR3 DNA reads TGTGCCAGCAGCCCAGGGACAGGGGGACCTGAAGCTTTCTTT. Protein sequence: CASSPGTGGPEAFF.

The gene calls are TRBV11-2 and TRBJ2-3; 7 nucleotides agree with TRBD2. Trimming removed 6 bases from V and 2 bases from J; junction bases left unmatched: 8. This CDR3 is built from 15 residues. Germline V gives CDR1 SGHAT, CDR2 FQNNGV. The CDR3 loop is CASSPTAGFTDTQYF. CDR3 sequence (DNA): TGTGCCAGCAGTCCGACAGCGGGGTTCACAGATACGCAGTATTTT.